This entry concerns a single TCR beta chain. The CDR3 has 18 residues. Germline values: CDR1 SGHDT, CDR2 YYEEEE. V was cut by 2 bases and J by 0 bases, with 19 bases left in between. This entry is derived from a study of breast tumors, draining lymph nodes, adjacent tissues. TCRdb re-analysed the multiplex PCR reads in MiXCR, keeping a single row per CDR3 protein. The sample shows 250,000 or so distinct CDR3 sequences, more than 30% of them seen only once. Breast cancer patients provided tissue from their axillary draining lymph nodes. Sequencing used axillary lymph node tissue. The genes are TRBV5-6 and TRBJ2-3; D perhaps matches TRBD2 (5 bases). This TCR was recovered from a female donor with breast cancer. Some clones in this sample may be carry-over from other donors' samples. CDR3 bases: TGTGCCAGCAGCTTAATTAGTACCCCGGACTCTAGCACAGATACGCAGTATTTT. It translates to CASSLISTPDSSTDTQYF. The full variable domain, completed using reference TRBV5-6 and TRBJ2-3, is DAGVTQSPTHLIKTRGQQVTLRCSPKSGHDTVSWYQQALGQGPQFIFQYYEEEERQRGNFPDRFSGHQFPNYSSELNVNALLLGDSALYLCASSLISTPDSSTDTQYFGPGTRLTVL.